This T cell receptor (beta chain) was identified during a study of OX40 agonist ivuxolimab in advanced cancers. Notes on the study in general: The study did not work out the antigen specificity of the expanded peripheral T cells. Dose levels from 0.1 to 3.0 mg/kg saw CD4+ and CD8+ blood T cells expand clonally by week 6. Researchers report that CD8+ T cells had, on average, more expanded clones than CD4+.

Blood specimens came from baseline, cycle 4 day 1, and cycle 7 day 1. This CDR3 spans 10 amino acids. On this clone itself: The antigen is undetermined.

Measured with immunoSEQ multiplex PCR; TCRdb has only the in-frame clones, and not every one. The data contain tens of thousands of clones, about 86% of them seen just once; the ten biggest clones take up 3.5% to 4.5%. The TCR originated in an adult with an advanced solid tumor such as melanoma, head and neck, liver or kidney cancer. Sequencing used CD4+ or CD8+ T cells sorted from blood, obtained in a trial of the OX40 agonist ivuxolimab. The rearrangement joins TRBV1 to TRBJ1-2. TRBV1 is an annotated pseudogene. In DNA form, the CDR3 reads TGCACCAGCATGAGAGGGGGCTACACCTTC. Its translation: CTSMRGGYTF.